Each of the 2 T cell receptor beta chains below was sequenced from the same sample in a study of early T cells in non-severe SARS-CoV-2 infection. In TCRdb, the 5' RACE reads were re-called with MiXCR into one record per CDR3 protein. The table has around 110,000 distinct CDR3 sequences, roughly 11% seen once. Sequencing was done on a sample of whole blood. Receptor source: an adult who was a healthcare worker with PCR-confirmed SARS-CoV-2 infection or an uninfected control (not recorded which).

This clonotype occurred many times. This chain uses TRBV6-6 with TRBJ1-1, with D perhaps TRBD1 (6 bases). The V end lost 2 bases, the J end lost 7 bases, and 11 bases lay between the germline ends. The CDR3 has 13 residues. From germline, CDR1 is MNHNY and CDR2 SVGAGI (reference sequence). The CDR3 DNA follows: TGTGCCAGCAGTTACCCCGACAGGTATGAAGCTTTCTTT. Its translation: CASSYPDRYEAFF.

This clonotype was recorded at least ten times. The V gene is TRBV7-2, the J gene TRBJ2-1; D ambiguous. This CDR3 is built from 12 residues. Trimming removed 3 bases at V and 6 bases at J, with 6 bases between. CDR1 is SGHTA, CDR2 FQGNSA, per germline. CDR3 sequence reads: CASSFRSNEQFF. Written as DNA, the CDR3 is TGTGCCAGCAGCTTCCGGAGCAATGAGCAGTTCTTC.